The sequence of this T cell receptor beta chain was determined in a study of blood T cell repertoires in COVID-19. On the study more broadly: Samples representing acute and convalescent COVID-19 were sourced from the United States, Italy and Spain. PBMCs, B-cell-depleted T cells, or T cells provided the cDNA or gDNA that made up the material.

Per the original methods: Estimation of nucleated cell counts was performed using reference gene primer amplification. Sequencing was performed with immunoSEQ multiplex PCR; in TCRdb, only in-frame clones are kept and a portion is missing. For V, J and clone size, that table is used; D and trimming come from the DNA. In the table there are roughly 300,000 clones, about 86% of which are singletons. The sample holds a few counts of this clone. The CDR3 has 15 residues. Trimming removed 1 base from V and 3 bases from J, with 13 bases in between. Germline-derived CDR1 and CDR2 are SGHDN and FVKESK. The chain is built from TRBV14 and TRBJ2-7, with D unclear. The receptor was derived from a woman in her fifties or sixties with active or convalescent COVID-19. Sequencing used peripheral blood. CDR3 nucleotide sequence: TGTGCCAGCAGCCAAGGGGCAGGCCCGTACTACGAGCAGTACTTC. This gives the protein CASSQGAGPYYEQYF.